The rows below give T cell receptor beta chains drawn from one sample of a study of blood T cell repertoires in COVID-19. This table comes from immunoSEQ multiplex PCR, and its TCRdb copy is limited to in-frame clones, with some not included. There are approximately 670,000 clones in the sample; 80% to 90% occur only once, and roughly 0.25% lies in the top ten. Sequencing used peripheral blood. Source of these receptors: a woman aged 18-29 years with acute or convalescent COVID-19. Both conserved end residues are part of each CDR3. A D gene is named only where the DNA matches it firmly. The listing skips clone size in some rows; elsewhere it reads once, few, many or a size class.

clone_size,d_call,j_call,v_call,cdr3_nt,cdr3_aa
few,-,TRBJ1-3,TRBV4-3,TGCGCCAGCAGCCAAGATGGGCCGGATTCTGGAAACACCATATATTTT,CASSQDGPDSGNTIYF
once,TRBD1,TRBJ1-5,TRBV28,TGTGCCAGCAGCGGGGACAGGGGAGGATGGAGCAATCAGCCCCAGCATTTT,CASSGDRGGWSNQPQHF
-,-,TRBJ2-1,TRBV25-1,TGTGCCAGCAGTGAGTTCCAGGGAAACAATGAGCAGTTCTTC,CASSEFQGNNEQFF
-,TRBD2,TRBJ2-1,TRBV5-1,TGCGCCAGCAGCTTGCGGGGACTAGGGAATGAGCAGTTCTTC,CASSLRGLGNEQFF
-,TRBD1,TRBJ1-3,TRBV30,TGTGCCTGGAGTACAGGGGGCTCTGGAAACACCATATATTTT,CAWSTGGSGNTIYF
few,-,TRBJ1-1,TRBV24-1,TGTGCCACCAGTGATCCGACAGGTGAAGCTTTCTTT,CATSDPTGEAFF
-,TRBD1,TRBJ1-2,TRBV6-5,TGTGCCAGCAGTTATGGGGCAGGGGGAGGCTACACCTTC,CASSYGAGGGYTF
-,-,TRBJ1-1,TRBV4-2,TGTGCCAGCAGCTCTCGGACAATGAACACTGAAGCTTTCTTT,CASSSRTMNTEAFF
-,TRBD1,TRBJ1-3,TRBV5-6,TGTGCCAGCAGCTCCTGGACAGGGGGCTTCGGAAACACCATATATTTT,CASSSWTGGFGNTIYF
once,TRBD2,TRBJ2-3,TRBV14,TGTGCCAGCAGCCATCCCGTACTTGACGGGGGGGCTTGGGCAGATACGCAGTATTTT,CASSHPVLDGGAWADTQYF
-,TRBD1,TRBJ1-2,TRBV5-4,TGTGCCAGCAGCTTCCAGGGGGCAGGCTATGGCTACACCTTC,CASSFQGAGYGYTF
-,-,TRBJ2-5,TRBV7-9,TGTGCCAGCAAGGGGCTCCAGGAGACCCAGTACTTC,CASKGLQETQYF
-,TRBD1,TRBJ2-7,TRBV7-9,TGTGCCAGCAGCTCTCCCGCCCGACAGGGGGCTTACGAGCAGTACTTC,CASSSPARQGAYEQYF
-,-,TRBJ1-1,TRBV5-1,TGCGCCAGCAGCTTGATGGGACAAGCGGTCTTT,CASSLMGQAVF
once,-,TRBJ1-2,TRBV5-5,TGTGCCAGCAGCTGGACAGAACACTATGGCTACACCTTC,CASSWTEHYGYTF
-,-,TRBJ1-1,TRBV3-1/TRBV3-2,TGTGCCAGCAGCCAATTTTCAGACACTGAAGCTTTCTTT,CASSQFSDTEAFF
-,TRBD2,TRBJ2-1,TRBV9,TGTGCCAGCAGCGTGGGGGGGTTGAATGAGCAGTTCTTC,CASSVGGLNEQFF
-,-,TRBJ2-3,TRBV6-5,TGTGCCAGCAACTCCCCTGTGACAGATACGCAGTATTTT,CASNSPVTDTQYF
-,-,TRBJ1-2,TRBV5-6,TGTGCCAGCAGCTTGGGGGGCTTAAACTATGGCTACACCTTC,CASSLGGLNYGYTF